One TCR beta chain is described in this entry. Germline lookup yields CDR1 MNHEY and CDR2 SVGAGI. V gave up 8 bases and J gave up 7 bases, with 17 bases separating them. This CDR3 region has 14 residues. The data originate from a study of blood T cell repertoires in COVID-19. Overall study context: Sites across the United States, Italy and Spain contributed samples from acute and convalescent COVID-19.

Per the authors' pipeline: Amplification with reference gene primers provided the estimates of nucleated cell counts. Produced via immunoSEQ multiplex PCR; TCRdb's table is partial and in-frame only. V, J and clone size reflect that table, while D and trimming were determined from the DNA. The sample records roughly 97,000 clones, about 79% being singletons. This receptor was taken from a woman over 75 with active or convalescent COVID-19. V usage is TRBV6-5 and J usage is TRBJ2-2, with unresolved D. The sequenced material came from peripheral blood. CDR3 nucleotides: TGTGCCAGCCACCGACCGGGTGGTGTCGGGGAGCTGTTTTTT. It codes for CASHRPGGVGELFF.